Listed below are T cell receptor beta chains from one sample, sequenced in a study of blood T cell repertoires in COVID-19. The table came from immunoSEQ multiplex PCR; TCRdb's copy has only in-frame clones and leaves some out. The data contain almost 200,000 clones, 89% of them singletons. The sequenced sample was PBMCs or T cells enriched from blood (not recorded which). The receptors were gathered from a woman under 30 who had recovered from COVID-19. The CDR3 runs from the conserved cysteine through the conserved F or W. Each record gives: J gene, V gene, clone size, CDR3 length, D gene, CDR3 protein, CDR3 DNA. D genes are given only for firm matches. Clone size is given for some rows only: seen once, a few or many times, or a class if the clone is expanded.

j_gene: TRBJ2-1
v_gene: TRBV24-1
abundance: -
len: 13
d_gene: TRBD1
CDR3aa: CATSARQGGEQFF
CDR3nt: TGTGCCACCAGTGCTAGACAGGGGGGTGAGCAGTTCTTC

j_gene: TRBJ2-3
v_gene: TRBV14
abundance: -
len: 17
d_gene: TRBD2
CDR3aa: CASSLDPSGGPSDTQYF
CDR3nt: TGTGCCAGCAGCTTAGACCCTAGCGGGGGGCCCTCAGATACGCAGTATTTT

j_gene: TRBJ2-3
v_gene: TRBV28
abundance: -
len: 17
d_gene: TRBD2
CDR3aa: CASSAPTSGGFRNTQYF
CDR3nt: TGTGCCAGCAGTGCTCCGACTAGCGGGGGGTTTAGGAATACGCAGTATTTT

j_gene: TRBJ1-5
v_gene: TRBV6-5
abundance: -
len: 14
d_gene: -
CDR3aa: CASSSPGIGQPQHF
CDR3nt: TGTGCCAGCAGTTCCCCAGGGATAGGGCAGCCCCAGCATTTT

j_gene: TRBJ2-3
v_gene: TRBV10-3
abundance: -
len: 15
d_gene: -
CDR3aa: CAISDYGEAGHTQYF
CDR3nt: TGTGCCATCAGTGATTACGGGGAGGCCGGTCATACGCAGTATTTT

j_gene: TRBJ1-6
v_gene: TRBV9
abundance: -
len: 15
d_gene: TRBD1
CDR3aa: CASSVEGTGGSPLHF
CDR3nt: TGTGCCAGCAGCGTAGAGGGGACAGGGGGTTCACCCCTCCACTTT

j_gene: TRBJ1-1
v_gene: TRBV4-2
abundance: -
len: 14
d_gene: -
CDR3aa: CASSQGSGRDEAFF
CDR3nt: TGTGCCAGCAGCCAGGGAAGTGGGAGGGATGAAGCTTTCTTT

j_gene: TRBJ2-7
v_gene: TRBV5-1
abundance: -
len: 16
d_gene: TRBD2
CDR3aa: CASSLDRGGGNYEQYF
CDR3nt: TGCGCCAGCAGCTTGGATCGGGGCGGGGGTAACTACGAGCAGTACTTC

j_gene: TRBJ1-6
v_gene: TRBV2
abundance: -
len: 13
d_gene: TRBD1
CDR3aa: CASSRDRNSPLHF
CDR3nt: TGTGCCAGCAGCCGGGACAGAAATTCACCCCTCCACTTT

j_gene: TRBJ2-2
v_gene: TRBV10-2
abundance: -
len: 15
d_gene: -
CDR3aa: CASSRGLPEHGELFF
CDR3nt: TGCGCCAGCAGTAGAGGCTTACCCGAGCACGGGGAGCTGTTTTTT

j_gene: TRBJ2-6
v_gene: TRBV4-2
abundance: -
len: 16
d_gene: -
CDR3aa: CASSQTGTSGANVLTF
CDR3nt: TGTGCCAGCAGCCAAACAGGTACCTCTGGGGCCAACGTCCTGACTTTC

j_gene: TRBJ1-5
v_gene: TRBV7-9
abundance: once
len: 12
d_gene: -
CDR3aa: CASSLGAVPQHF
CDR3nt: TGTGCCAGCAGCTTAGGGGCCGTGCCCCAGCATTTT

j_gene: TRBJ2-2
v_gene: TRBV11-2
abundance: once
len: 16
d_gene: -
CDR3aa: CARTPWTFGPTGELFF
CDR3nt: TGTGCCAGGACTCCTTGGACATTTGGGCCAACCGGGGAGCTGTTTTTT

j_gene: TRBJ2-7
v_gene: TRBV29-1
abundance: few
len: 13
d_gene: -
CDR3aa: CSVIWEANYEQYF
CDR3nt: TGCAGCGTGATCTGGGAGGCCAACTACGAGCAGTACTTC

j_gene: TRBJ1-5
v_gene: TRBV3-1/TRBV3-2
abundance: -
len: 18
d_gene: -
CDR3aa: CASSQNSPFPGSNQPQHF
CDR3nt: TGTGCCAGCAGCCAAAACTCCCCGTTTCCGGGGAGTAATCAGCCCCAGCATTTT

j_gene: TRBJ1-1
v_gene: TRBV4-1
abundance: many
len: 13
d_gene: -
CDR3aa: CASSLDKGTEAFF
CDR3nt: TGCGCCAGCAGCCTTGATAAGGGGACTGAAGCTTTCTTT

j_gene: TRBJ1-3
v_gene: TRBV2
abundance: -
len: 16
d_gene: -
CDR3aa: CASSGQQYSSGNTIYF
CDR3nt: TGTGCCAGCAGCGGACAACAATACAGCTCTGGAAACACCATATATTTT